The sequence of this T cell receptor (beta chain) was determined in a study of blood T cell repertoires in COVID-19. Study details: The United States, Italy and Spain supplied acute and convalescent COVID-19 samples.

In the authors' methods: Nucleated cell number was recorded as an estimate derived from reference gene primer amplification. The data were produced by immunoSEQ multiplex PCR, yet TCRdb's version contains in-frame clones alone and is incomplete. That table furnishes V, J and clone size, whereas the DNA furnished D and trimming. There are about 180,000 clones in the sample; approximately 80% occur only once, and over 1.5% lies in the top ten. CDR1 is SGHRS and CDR2 is YFSETQ in the germline V gene. V lost 0 bases to trimming and J lost 4 bases; unmatched junction nucleotides: 0. The CDR3 is 14 residues long.

The clonotype comes from a human donor in a cohort sampled during active COVID-19. The sample consisted of peripheral blood. The J gene is TRBJ2-2, the V gene TRBV5-1; TRBD2 agrees at 7 bases. The CDR3 DNA reads TGCGCCAGCAGCTTGGGGACTAGCACCGGGGAGCTGTTTTTT. Its protein product is CASSLGTSTGELFF.